Below, one T cell receptor beta chain is given with its context. Its antigen is still unknown. Sample time point: pretreatment peripheral blood. Pretreatment and on-treatment samples were taken, numbering 1 to 8 per patient. The data stem from a study of PD-L1 blockade in urothelial cancer. Whole-study context: Patients, treated from about 2014 onward, received atezolizumab 1,200 mg intravenously every 3 weeks. Study results and caveats: Pretreatment peripheral blood TCR clonality that fell below the median predicted better survival among the patients studied.

TCRdb's table, derived via immunoSEQ multiplex PCR, lists solely in-frame clones and lacks some. The table has approximately 72,000 clones, about 86% seen once. The material was PBMCs, obtained around atezolizumab (anti-PD-L1) treatment. The clonotype comes from a man in his 60s with urothelial cancer.

The CDR3 spells CASSFEELAGLYSYNEQFF. CDR3 in DNA: TGTGCCAGCAGTTTTGAAGAACTAGCGGGGTTATACTCCTACAATGAGCAGTTCTTC. V is TRBV5-4 and J is TRBJ2-1, with 10 positions matching TRBD2. V was pared by 5 bases and J by 0 bases, with 14 bases of the junction left unmatched. Germline CDR1 is SGHNT and CDR2 is YYREEE (reference sequence). There are 19 residues in the CDR3.